The 15 T cell receptor beta chains below were found in one sample sequenced in a study of blood T cell repertoires in COVID-19. Here immunoSEQ multiplex PCR was the method, and the copy in TCRdb shows in-frame clones only, minus some. This sample has under 300,000 clones; nearly 90% occur once, and the top ten carry 2.1%. The sample was peripheral blood. All receptors derive from a woman aged 60-75 years with COVID-19, enrolled during active disease.

The rearrangement uses TRBV19 and TRBJ2-2; 13 bases agree with TRBD2. Trimming cost V 8 bases and J 5 bases; bases outside gene matches: 5. The length of the CDR3 is 15 residues. Germline V gives CDR1 LNHDA, CDR2 SQIVND (reference sequence). CDR3 sequence reads: CASRTTSGGTGELFF. In DNA form, the CDR3 reads TGTGCCAGTCGAACGACTAGCGGGGGGACCGGGGAGCTGTTTTTT.

This chain connects TRBV5-1 to TRBJ2-5, with a weak D call TRBD2 (5 bases). The CDR3 spans 14 residues. Germline lookup yields CDR1 SGHRS and CDR2 YFSETQ. V gave up 3 bases and J gave up 2 bases, with 11 bases separating them. CDR3 DNA sequence: TGCGCCAGCAGCTCCTTGGGAGCACAAGAGACCCAGTACTTC. It is translated as CASSSLGAQETQYF.

The V gene is TRBV2, the J gene TRBJ1-6; 7 bases are shared with TRBD1. This CDR3 is 16 amino acids long. J was trimmed by 4 bases and V by 5 bases; bases with no gene match: 8. Germline V CDR1 and CDR2: SNHLY, FYNNEI. CDR3 protein: CASSSTQGVYNSPLHF. CDR3 coding DNA: TGTGCCAGCAGTTCCACCCAGGGGGTGTATAATTCACCCCTCCACTTT.

This clone was counted a few times. The chain carries TRBV18 and TRBJ2-4; 8 positions match TRBD1. After removal of 0 bases from V and 7 bases from J, the junction contained 5 bases not matched to a gene. CDR1 and CDR2 (germline): KGHSH, LQKENI. CDR3 length: 15 residues. CDR3 region: CASSPPSGQDNIQYF. The CDR3 coding sequence is TGTGCCAGCTCACCACCGTCGGGACAGGATAACATTCAGTACTTC.

J is TRBJ1-5 and V is TRBV19, with a possible D match to TRBD1 (6 bases). CDR1 and CDR2 from the germline V gene are LNHDA and SQIVND (reference sequence). The V end lost 1 base, the J end lost 2 bases, and 12 bases lay between the germline ends. This CDR3 contains 16 residues. The CDR3 DNA reads TGTGCCAGTAGTATAGCCTACAGGGCTGGCAATCAGCCCCAGCATTTT. Its protein product is CASSIAYRAGNQPQHF.

The genes are TRBV19 and TRBJ1-1, with 7 bases identical to TRBD1. J gave up 4 bases and V 1 base, and 3 bases lay outside the gene matches. The CDR3 has 14 residues. Germline CDR1 reads LNHDA; CDR2 reads SQIVND (reference sequence). DNA for the CDR3: TGTGCCAGTAGTATAGCCGGGGACAGCACTGAAGCTTTCTTT. Its translation: CASSIAGDSTEAFF.

This rearrangement joins TRBV9 to TRBJ1-4; the match to TRBD1 covers 8 bases. The CDR3 runs 16 residues. The trim removed 4 bases at V and 0 bases at J, leaving 5 bases unmatched. Germline V gives CDR1 SGDLS, CDR2 YYNGEE. CDR3: CASSLGTGATNEKLFF. The CDR3 nucleotides read TGTGCCAGCAGCCTCGGGACAGGCGCAACTAATGAAAAACTGTTTTTT.

The CDR3 here is CASTRGREANYGYTF. The CDR3 nucleotides are TGTGCCAGCACTCGCGGCAGGGAAGCTAACTATGGCTACACCTTC. The gene calls are TRBV7-2 and TRBJ1-2, with a tentative D call TRBD1 (5 bases). The germline V and J ends were trimmed by 7 bases and 0 bases, with 15 bases remaining between them. This CDR3 spans 15 amino acids. CDR1 and CDR2 from the germline V gene are SGHTA and FQGNSA.

In its sample, this clone was seen a few times. This chain uses TRBV7-2 with TRBJ1-5, with 9 bases lining up with TRBD1. Trimming cost V 1 base and J 5 bases; bases outside gene matches: 3. Germline-derived CDR1 and CDR2 are SGHTA and FQGNSA. The CDR3 runs 15 residues. The CDR3 loop is CASSLDRGQDQPQHF. The CDR3 DNA follows: TGTGCCAGCAGCTTAGACAGGGGGCAGGATCAGCCCCAGCATTTT.

The chain combines TRBV5-4 with TRBJ2-5; D call uncertain. Germline assignment: CDR1 SGHNT and CDR2 YYREEE (reference sequence). V lost 1 base, J lost 3 bases, and 10 bases lay in between. The CDR3 is 14 amino acids. The CDR3 region is CASSLLASKETQYF. The CDR3 DNA reads TGTGCCAGCAGCTTGTTAGCATCCAAAGAGACCCAGTACTTC.

The CDR3 is CASRPGTGGGLGYGYTF. CDR3 sequence (DNA): TGTGCCAGCAGACCCGGGACAGGGGGCGGGTTAGGCTATGGCTACACCTTC. The chain has TRBV7-2 and TRBJ1-2, with TRBD1 matching over 12 bases. The length of the CDR3 is 17 residues. V lost 6 bases, J lost 4 bases, and 12 bases stayed unmatched. Per the germline V gene, CDR1 is SGHTA and CDR2 is FQGNSA.

The chain uses TRBV7-2 and TRBJ2-1; 9 bases line up with TRBD2. The CDR3 has 19 residues. V was pared by 1 base and J by 5 bases, with 15 bases of the junction left unmatched. Germline-derived CDR1 and CDR2 are SGHTA and FQGNSA. CDR3 region: CASSLERGSGLAGHNEQFF. Here the CDR3 DNA reads TGTGCCAGCAGCTTAGAGCGGGGTTCTGGGCTAGCGGGGCACAATGAGCAGTTCTTC.

The genes are TRBV27 and TRBJ1-1, with D uncertain. The length of the CDR3 is 14 residues. CDR1 MNHEY and CDR2 SMNVEV come from the germline V gene (reference sequence). The germline V and J ends were trimmed by 4 bases and 5 bases, with 14 bases remaining between them. CDR3 region: CASSSRGYRTEAFF. DNA of the CDR3: TGTGCCAGCAGTTCTCGAGGGTACAGAACTGAAGCTTTCTTT.

The chain uses TRBV30 and TRBJ2-5; 14 bases map to TRBD2. CDR1 is GTSNPN, CDR2 SVGIG, per germline (reference sequence). The CDR3 extends over 21 amino acids. The J segment lost 5 bases and the V segment lost 1 base, leaving 21 bases of the junction unmatched. CDR3 residues: CAWSGPPTPGLAGALGETQYF. DNA of the CDR3: TGTGCCTGGAGTGGACCACCAACCCCGGGACTAGCGGGGGCCCTCGGGGAGACCCAGTACTTC.

CDR3 DNA: TGTGCCACCGCAGGTCATGGAAACACTGAAGCTTTCTTT. Amino acid sequence: CATAGHGNTEAFF. The chain carries TRBV15 and TRBJ1-1; no definite D call. The CDR3 is 13 amino acids. The germline V gene encodes CDR1 LNHNV and CDR2 YYDKDF (reference sequence). Between the trimmed V and J ends, which lost 8 bases and 2 bases, there was a span of 12 bases.